This TCR beta chain originates from a study of T cells in Graves' hyperthyroidism and ophthalmopathy. Amplified TCR beta CDR3 regions derived from RNA transcripts. Primed by the HTBI set, a first-round RT-PCR was run on the TCR CDR3. TCRdb reanalysed the multiplex PCR reads using MiXCR and keeps one entry per CDR3 protein. Altogether 650,000 to 700,000 distinct CDR3 sequences are present, 17% being singletons, with the ten largest covering around 15%. There are many counts of this clonotype. This CDR3 spans 16 amino acids. CDR1 and CDR2 (germline): SGHTA, FQGNSA. Trimming pared 1 base from V and 4 bases from J, leaving 16 bases between.

The chain links TRBV7-2 to TRBJ2-5; a possible D gene is TRBD1 (5 bases). The source of this sequence is a man aged 45-65 years with Graves' hyperthyroidism. Sequencing was performed on blood. As DNA, the CDR3 is TGTGCCAGCAGCTTAGGAGTAGCCCTAAGGGGAGAGACCCAGTACTTC. Protein sequence: CASSLGVALRGETQYF.